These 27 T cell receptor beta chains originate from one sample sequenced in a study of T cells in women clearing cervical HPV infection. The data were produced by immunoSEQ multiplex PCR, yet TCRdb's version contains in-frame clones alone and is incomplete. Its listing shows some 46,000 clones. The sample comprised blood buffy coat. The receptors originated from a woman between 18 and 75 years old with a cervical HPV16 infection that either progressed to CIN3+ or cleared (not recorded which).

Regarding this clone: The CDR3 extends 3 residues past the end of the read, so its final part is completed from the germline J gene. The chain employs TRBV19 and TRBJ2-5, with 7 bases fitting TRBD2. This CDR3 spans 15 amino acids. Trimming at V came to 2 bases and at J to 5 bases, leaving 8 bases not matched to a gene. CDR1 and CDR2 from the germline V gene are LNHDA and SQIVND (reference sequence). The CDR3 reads CASSIIAGASETQYF. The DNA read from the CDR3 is TGTGCCAGTAGTATAATCGCGGGAGCTAGCGAGACC.

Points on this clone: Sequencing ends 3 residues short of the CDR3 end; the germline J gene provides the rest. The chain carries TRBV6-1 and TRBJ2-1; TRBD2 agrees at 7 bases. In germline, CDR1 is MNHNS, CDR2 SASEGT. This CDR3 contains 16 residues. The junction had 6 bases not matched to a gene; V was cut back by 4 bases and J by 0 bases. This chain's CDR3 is CASSVSREPSYNEQFF. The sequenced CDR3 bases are TGTGCCAGCAGTGTTTCGCGGGAGCCCTCCTACAATGAG.

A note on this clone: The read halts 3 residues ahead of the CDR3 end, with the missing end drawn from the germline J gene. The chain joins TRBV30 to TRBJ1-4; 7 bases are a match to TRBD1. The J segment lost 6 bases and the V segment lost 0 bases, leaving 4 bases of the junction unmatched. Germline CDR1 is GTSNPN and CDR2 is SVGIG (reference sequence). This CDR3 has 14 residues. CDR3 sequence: CAWSVHQGDEKLFF. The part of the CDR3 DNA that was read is TGTGCCTGGAGTGTACACCAGGGGGATGAAAAA.

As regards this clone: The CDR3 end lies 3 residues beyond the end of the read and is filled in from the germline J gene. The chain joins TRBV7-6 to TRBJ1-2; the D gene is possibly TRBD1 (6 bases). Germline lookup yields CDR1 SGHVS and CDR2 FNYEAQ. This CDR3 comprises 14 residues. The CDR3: CASSLGGGDQPYTF. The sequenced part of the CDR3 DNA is TGTGCCAGCAGCCTAGGAGGGGGAGACCAGCCC.

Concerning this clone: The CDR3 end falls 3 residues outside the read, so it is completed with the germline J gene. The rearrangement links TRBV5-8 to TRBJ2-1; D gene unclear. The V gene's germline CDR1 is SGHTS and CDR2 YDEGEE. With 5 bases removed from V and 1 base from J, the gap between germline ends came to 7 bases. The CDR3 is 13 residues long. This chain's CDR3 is CASSPRSYNEQFF. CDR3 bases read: TGTGCCAGCAGTCCCCGGTCCTACAATGAG.

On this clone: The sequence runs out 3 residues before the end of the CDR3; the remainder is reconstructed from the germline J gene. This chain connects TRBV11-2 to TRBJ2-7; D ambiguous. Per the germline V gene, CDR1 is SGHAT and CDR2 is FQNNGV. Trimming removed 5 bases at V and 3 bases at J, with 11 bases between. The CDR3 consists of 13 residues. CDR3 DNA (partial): TGTGCCAGCAGCGTTCTCGGGTTCTACGAG. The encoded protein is CASSVLGFYE. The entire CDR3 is CASSVLGFYEQYF.

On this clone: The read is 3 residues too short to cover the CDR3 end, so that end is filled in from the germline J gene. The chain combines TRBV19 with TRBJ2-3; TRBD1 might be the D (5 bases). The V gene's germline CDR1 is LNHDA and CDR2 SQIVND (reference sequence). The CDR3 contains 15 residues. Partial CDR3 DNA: TGTGCCAGTAGCTCACCATCAGGGTCCAGAGAGACG. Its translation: CASSSPSGSRET. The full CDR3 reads CASSSPSGSRETQYF.

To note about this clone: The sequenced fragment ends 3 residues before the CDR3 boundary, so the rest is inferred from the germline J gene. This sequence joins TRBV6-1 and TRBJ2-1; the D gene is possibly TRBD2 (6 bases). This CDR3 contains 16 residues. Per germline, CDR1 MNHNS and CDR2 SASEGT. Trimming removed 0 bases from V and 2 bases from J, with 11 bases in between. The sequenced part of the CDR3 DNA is TGTGCCAGCAGTGAAGCTCCGGGACTCCCCTACAATGAG. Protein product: CASSEAPGLPYNE. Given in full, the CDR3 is CASSEAPGLPYNEQFF.

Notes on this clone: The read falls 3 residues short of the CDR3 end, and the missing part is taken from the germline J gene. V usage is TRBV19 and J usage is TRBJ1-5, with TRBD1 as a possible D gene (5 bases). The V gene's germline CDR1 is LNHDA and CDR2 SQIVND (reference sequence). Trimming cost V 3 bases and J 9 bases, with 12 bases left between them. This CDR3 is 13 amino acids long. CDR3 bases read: TGTGCCAGTAGTATCTGGGGCCCGGGGCCC. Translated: CASSIWGPGP. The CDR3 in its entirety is CASSIWGPGPQHF.

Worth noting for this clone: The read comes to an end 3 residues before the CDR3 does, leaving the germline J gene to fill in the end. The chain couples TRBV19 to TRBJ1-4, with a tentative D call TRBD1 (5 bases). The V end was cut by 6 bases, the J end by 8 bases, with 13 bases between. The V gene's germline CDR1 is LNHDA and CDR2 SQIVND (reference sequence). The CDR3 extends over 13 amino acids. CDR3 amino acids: CASSELGGEKLFF. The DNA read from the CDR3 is TGTGCCAGTAGCGAATTGGGGGGGGAAAAA.

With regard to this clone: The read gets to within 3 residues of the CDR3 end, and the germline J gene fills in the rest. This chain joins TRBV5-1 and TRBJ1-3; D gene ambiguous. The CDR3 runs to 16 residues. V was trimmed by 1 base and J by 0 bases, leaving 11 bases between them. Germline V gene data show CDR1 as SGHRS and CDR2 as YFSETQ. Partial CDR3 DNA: TGCGCCAGCAGCTTGTTGGCAGGATCCTCTGGAAACACC. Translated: CASSLLAGSSGNT. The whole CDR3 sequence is CASSLLAGSSGNTIYF.

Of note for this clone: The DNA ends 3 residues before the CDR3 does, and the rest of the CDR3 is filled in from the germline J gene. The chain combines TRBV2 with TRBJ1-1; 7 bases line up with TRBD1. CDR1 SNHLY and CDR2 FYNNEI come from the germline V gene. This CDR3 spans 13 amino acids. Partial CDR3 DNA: TGTGCCAGCCTAGTTACAGGGGCGGGTTCG. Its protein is CASLVTGAGS. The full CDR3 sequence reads CASLVTGAGSAFF.

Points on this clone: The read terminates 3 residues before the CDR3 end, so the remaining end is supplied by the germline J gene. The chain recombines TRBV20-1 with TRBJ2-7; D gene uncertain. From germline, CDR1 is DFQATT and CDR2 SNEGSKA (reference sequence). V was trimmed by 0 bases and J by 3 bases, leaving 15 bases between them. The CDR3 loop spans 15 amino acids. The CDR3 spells CSARDGGSSDYEQYF. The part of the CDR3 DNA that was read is TGCAGTGCTAGAGATGGCGGCAGCTCAGACTACGAG.

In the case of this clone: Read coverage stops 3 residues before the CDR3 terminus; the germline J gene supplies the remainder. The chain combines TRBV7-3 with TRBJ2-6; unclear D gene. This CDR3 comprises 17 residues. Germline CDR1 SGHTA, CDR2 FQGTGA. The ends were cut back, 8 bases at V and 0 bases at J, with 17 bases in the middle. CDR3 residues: CASQPFGSSSGANVLTF. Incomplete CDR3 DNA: TGTGCCAGCCAACCGTTTGGATCTAGCTCTGGGGCCAACGTC.

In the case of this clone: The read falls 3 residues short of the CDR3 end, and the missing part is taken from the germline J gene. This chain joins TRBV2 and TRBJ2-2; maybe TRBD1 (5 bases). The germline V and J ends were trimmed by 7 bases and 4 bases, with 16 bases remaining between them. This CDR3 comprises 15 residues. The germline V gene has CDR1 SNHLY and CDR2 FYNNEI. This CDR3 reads CASTISRQSTGELFF. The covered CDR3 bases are TGTGCCAGCACTATCTCCCGACAGAGCACCGGGGAG.

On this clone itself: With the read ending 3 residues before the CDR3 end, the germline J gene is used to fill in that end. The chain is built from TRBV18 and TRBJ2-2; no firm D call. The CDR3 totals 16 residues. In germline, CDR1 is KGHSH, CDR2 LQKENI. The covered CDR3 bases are TGTGCCAGCTCTCTAACGGTAACCACAGCTAATGAAAAG. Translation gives CASSLTVTTANEK. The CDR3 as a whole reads CASSLTVTTANEKLFF. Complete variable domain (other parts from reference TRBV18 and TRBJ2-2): NAGVMQNPRHLVRRRGQEARLRCSPMKGHSHVYWYRQLPEEGLKFMVYLQKENIIDESGMPKERFSAEFPKEGPSILRIQQVVRGDSAAYFCASSLTVTTANEKLFFGEGSRLTVL.

CDR3 residues: CSVGAGSYEQYF. Incomplete CDR3 DNA: TGCAGCGTTGGGGCAGGCTCCTACGAG. The J gene is TRBJ2-7, the V gene TRBV29-1; no clear D gene. The read ends 3 residues before the CDR3 terminus; that terminus is restored from the germline J gene. The CDR3 has 12 residues. The V and J ends lost 4 bases and 0 bases respectively, with 7 bases between them. Germline lookup yields CDR1 SQVTM and CDR2 ANQGSEA.

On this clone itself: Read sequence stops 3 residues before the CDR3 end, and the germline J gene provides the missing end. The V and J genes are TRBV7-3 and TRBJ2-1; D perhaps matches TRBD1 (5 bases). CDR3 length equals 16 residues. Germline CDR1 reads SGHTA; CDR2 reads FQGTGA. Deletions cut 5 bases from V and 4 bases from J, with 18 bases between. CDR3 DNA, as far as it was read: TGTGCCAGCAGCCTAAACGCAGAAAGGGGATACAATGAG. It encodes CASSLNAERGYNE. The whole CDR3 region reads CASSLNAERGYNEQFF.

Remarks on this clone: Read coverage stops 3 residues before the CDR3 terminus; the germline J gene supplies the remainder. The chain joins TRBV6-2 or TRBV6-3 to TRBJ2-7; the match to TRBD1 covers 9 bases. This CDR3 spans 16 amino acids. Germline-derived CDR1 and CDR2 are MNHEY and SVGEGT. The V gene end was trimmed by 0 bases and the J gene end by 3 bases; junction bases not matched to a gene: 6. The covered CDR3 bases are TGTGCCAGCAGTTACTCGTGGGACAGGGCCATCTACGAG. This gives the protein CASSYSWDRAIYE. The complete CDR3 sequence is CASSYSWDRAIYEQYF.

This CDR3 reads CSARNYHVSGGRETQYF. Incomplete CDR3 DNA: TGCAGTGCTAGAAATTACCACGTTAGCGGGGGGCGAGAGACC. V is TRBV20-1 and J is TRBJ2-5; TRBD2 aligns across 10 bases. The read falls 3 residues short of the CDR3 end, and the missing part is taken from the germline J gene. V was clipped by 2 bases and J by 4 bases; unmatched bases: 13. CDR1 DFQATT and CDR2 SNEGSKA come from the germline V gene (reference sequence). CDR3 size: 17 residues.

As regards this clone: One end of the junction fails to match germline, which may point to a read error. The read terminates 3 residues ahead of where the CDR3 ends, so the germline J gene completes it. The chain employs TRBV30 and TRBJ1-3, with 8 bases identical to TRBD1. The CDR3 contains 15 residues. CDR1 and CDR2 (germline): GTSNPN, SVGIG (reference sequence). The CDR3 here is CAWRRTGLAGNAIYF. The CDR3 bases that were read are TGTGCCTGGAGGAGGACAGGGCTGGCTGGAAACGCC.

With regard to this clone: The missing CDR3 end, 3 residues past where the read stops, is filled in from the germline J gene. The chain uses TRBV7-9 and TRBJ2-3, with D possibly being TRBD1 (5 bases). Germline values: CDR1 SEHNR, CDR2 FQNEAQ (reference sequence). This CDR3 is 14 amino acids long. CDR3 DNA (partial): TGTGCCAGCAGCTTATTAGGGGCCAAAGAGACG. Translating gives CASSLLGAKET. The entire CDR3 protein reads CASSLLGAKETQYF.

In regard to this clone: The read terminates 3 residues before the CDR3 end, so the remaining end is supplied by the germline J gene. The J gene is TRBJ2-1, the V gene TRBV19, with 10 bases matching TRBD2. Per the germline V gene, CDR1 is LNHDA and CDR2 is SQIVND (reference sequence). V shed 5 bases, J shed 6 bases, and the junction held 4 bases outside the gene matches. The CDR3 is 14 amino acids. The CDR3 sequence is CASSALAGLNEQFF. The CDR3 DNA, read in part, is TGTGCCAGTAGTGCACTAGCGGGGCTCAATGAG.

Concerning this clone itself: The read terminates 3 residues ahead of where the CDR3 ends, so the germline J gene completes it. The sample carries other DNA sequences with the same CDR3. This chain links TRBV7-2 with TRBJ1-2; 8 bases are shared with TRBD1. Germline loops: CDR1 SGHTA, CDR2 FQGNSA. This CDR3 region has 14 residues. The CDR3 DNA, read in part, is TGTGCCAGCAGCTTTGAGGCAGGGGGCGTTGGT. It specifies CASSFEAGGVG. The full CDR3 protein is CASSFEAGGVGYTF.

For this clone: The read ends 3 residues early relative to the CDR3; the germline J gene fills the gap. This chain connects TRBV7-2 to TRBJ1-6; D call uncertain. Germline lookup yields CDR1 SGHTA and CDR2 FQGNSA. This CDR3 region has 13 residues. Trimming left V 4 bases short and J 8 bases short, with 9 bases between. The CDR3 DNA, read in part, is TGTGCCAGCAGCTCCTACGTGGATTCACCC. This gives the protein CASSSYVDSP. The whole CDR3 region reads CASSSYVDSPLHF.

CDR3 bases read: TGTGCCAGCAGCTTGTGGGACAGGGCTGTTCAGCCC. This sequence encodes CASSLWDRAVQP. The whole CDR3 region reads CASSLWDRAVQPQHF. The chain recombines TRBV7-2 with TRBJ1-5, with 9 bases lining up with TRBD1. The DNA ends 3 residues before the CDR3 does, and the rest of the CDR3 is filled in from the germline J gene. J was trimmed by 6 bases and V by 3 bases; bases with no gene match: 6. Germline V gene lookup returns CDR1 SGHTA and CDR2 FQGNSA. This CDR3 comprises 15 residues.

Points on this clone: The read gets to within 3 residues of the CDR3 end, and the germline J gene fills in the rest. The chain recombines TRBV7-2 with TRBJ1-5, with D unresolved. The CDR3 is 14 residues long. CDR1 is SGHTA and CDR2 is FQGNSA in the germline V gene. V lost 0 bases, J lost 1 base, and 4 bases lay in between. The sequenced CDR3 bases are TGTGCCAGCAGCTTAGCGCAGAGCAATCAGCCC. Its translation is CASSLAQSNQP. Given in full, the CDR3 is CASSLAQSNQPQHF.